These 19 T cell receptor beta chains were all obtained from the same sample, sequenced in a study of T-cell reconstitution after alpha-beta-depleted transplantation in children. Unique molecular identifiers were used to barcode this TCRbeta library. TCRdb ran MiXCR on the PCR reads and lists one entry per CDR3 protein. Of over 400,000 distinct CDR3 sequences listed, about an eighth are singletons. Sample: PBMCs from the stem cell graft donor, taken from the stem cell graft. The source is a human donor who donated a stem cell graft to a child with combined immunodeficiency.

This clonotype appeared a few times. The chain combines TRBV4-1 with TRBJ2-1; 11 nucleotides line up with TRBD2. The V and J ends lost 1 base and 8 bases, in that order; junction bases with no gene match: 10. Germline V CDR1 and CDR2: MGHRA, YSYEKL. The CDR3 runs 17 residues. CDR3 nucleotide sequence: TGCGCCAGCAGCCAAGGGTTAGCGGGGGGGCTCATCTATGAGCAGTTCTTC. This sequence encodes CASSQGLAGGLIYEQFF.

CDR3 bases: TGTGCCAGCAGTTACTCCTGGGGTAGGGAGACCCAGTACTTC. Its translation: CASSYSWGRETQYF. The rearrangement links TRBV6-7 to TRBJ2-5; no reliable D call. TRBV6-7 qualifies as an ORF whose function is uncertain. The ends were cut back, 0 bases at V and 5 bases at J, with 10 bases in the middle. The CDR3 sequence is 14 residues long.

V usage is TRBV6-5 and J usage is TRBJ2-5; D is uncertain. The CDR3 runs 14 residues. V gave up 4 bases and J gave up 5 bases, with 14 bases separating them. The germline V gene encodes CDR1 MNHEY and CDR2 SVGAGI. The CDR3 DNA sequence: TGTGCCAGCAGTTCAGTCGGTCGTCGTGAGACCCAGTACTTC. It yields the protein CASSSVGRRETQYF.

This clonotype was counted between two and nine times. The V gene is TRBV6-5, the J gene TRBJ1-1, with D perhaps matching TRBD1 (6 bases). The germline V gene encodes CDR1 MNHEY and CDR2 SVGAGI. V dropped 4 bases and J dropped 8 bases, with 14 bases sitting between them. The CDR3 runs 13 residues. CDR3: CASSSTITGEAFF. The CDR3 DNA sequence: TGTGCCAGCAGTTCTACGATTACAGGGGAAGCTTTCTTT.

This clonotype was found a few times. The J gene is TRBJ2-5, the V gene TRBV5-1, with D perhaps matching TRBD1 or TRBD2 (5 bases each). The CDR3 length is 14 residues. V lost 4 bases and J 1 base, leaving 11 bases between the germline ends. Germline values: CDR1 SGHRS, CDR2 YFSETQ. CDR3 in DNA: TGCGCCAGCAGCCTGCAGGGAGTCCAAGAGACCCAGTACTTC. The encoded protein is CASSLQGVQETQYF. The entire variable domain, with the rest obtained from reference TRBV5-1 and TRBJ2-5, is as follows: KAGVTQTPRYLIKTRGQQVTLSCSPISGHRSVSWYQQTPGQGLQFLFEYFSETQRNKGNFPGRFSGRQFSNSRSEMNVSTLELGDSALYLCASSLQGVQETQYFGPGTRLLVL.

There are many counts of this clonotype. The CDR3 coding sequence is TGTGCCAGCAGCCCGGGACAGGGCATGACCTACGAGCAGTACTTC. Encoded protein: CASSPGQGMTYEQYF. V gene TRBV11-3 combines with J gene TRBJ2-7; 9 bases agree with TRBD1. The CDR3 has 15 residues. J was trimmed by 2 bases and V by 5 bases; bases with no gene match: 7. The germline gives CDR1 SGHNT, CDR2 YENEEA. Supplemented by reference TRBV11-3 and TRBJ2-7, the full variable domain reads EAGVVQSPRYKIIEKKQPVAFWCNPISGHNTLYWYLQNLGQGPELLIRYENEEAVDDSQLPKDRFSAERLKGVDSTLKIQPAELGDSAVYLCASSPGQGMTYEQYFGPGTRLTVT.

The chain uses TRBV12-3 or TRBV12-4 and TRBJ1-2; no reliable D call. V lost 6 bases, J lost 8 bases, and 13 bases lay in between. This CDR3 region has 12 residues. CDR3 loop: CASSLGLDGYTF. DNA of the CDR3: TGTGCCAGCAGCCTCGGTCTTGACGGCTACACCTTC.

V and J are TRBV7-8 and TRBJ2-3; D possibly matches TRBD1 or TRBD2 (5 bases each). Trimming removed 0 bases from V and 6 bases from J, with 10 bases in between. Per germline, CDR1 SGHVS and CDR2 FQNEAQ. The CDR3 has 14 residues. The CDR3 spells CASSLALWGDTQYF. For the CDR3, the DNA is TGTGCCAGCAGCTTAGCGCTCTGGGGGGATACGCAGTATTTT.

The table lists this clonotype with many counts. In nucleotides, the CDR3 is TGTGCCAGCAGTTATGTAAGAGGGAAAGAGACCCAGTACTTC. Translating gives CASSYVRGKETQYF. The chain couples TRBV6-5 to TRBJ2-5; weak D call: TRBD2 (5 bases). The germline CDR1 and CDR2 sequences are MNHEY and SVGAGI. The CDR3 totals 14 residues. Trimming shortened V by 3 bases and J by 3 bases, and 11 bases separated the two germline ends.

This clonotype was detected many times. The chain carries TRBV5-1 and TRBJ2-7, with 10 positions matching TRBD2. CDR3 size: 16 residues. Germline lookup yields CDR1 SGHRS and CDR2 YFSETQ. J gave up 7 bases and V 0 bases, and 10 bases lay outside the gene matches. DNA for the CDR3: TGCGCCAGCAGCTTGGCGGCTAGCGGGAGATTTTGGGAGCAGTACTTC. Translated, it gives CASSLAASGRFWEQYF.

The chain links TRBV9 to TRBJ2-5; no firm D call. Trimming stripped 0 bases from V and 3 bases from J, with 9 bases between. The length of the CDR3 is 14 residues. The germline gives CDR1 SGDLS, CDR2 YYNGEE. CDR3 amino acids: CASSVGIREETQYF. The CDR3 DNA reads as TGTGCCAGCAGCGTAGGTATCCGAGAAGAGACCCAGTACTTC.

J is TRBJ2-1 and V is TRBV14; unclear D gene. V was clipped by 4 bases and J by 6 bases, with 13 bases between them. CDR3 size: 14 residues. Germline lookup yields CDR1 SGHDN and CDR2 FVKESK. CDR3: CASSRSFVGNEQFF. The CDR3 DNA sequence: TGTGCCAGCAGCCGATCCTTCGTTGGCAATGAGCAGTTCTTC.

This clonotype was detected ten times or more. The chain recombines TRBV12-3 or TRBV12-4 with TRBJ2-3, with 11 positions matching TRBD2. The J segment lost 1 base and the V segment lost 5 bases, leaving 14 bases of the junction unmatched. The CDR3 runs 19 residues. CDR3 nucleotide sequence: TGTGCCAGCAGTCCCCGGGGTAGCGGGAGGGGAGGGCGCACAGATACGCAGTATTTT. Residues: CASSPRGSGRGGRTDTQYF.

The sample holds many counts of this clonotype. The V gene is TRBV4-3, the J gene TRBJ2-2; TRBD1 matches at 7 bases. Germline assignment: CDR1 LGHNA and CDR2 YSLEER. V dropped 0 bases and J dropped 5; count of bases not matched to a gene: 12. CDR3 size: 18 residues. The CDR3 region has the DNA TGCGCCAGCAGCCAAGATACCGGGACAGCCTTAAAAACCGGGGAGCTGTTTTTT. Its protein product is CASSQDTGTALKTGELFF.

This clonotype was seen repeatedly, ten times or more. The J gene is TRBJ2-7, the V gene TRBV20-1; possible D gene TRBD1, 6 bases. V lost 2 bases, J lost 2 bases, and 25 bases lay in between. CDR3 length: 18 residues. In germline, CDR1 is DFQATT, CDR2 SNEGSKA (reference sequence). CDR3 loop: CSARPSVVWDTDTYEQYF. In nucleotides, the CDR3 is TGCAGTGCTAGACCTTCTGTCGTTTGGGACACCGATACCTACGAGCAGTACTTC.

The chain joins TRBV4-2 to TRBJ1-6; tentative D call: TRBD1 (5 bases). Per the germline V gene, CDR1 is LGHNA and CDR2 is YNFKEQ. The CDR3 totals 15 residues. V shed 3 bases and J shed 9 bases, with 15 bases lying between them. CDR3 region: CASSQYRDEFSPLHF. The CDR3 coding sequence is TGTGCCAGCAGCCAGTACCGGGACGAGTTTTCACCCCTCCACTTT.

Many counts were recorded for this clonotype. The chain links TRBV9 to TRBJ2-5, with unresolved D. Per germline, CDR1 SGDLS and CDR2 YYNGEE. The CDR3 is 13 residues long. The V gene lost 2 bases and the J gene lost 4 bases, with 9 bases spanning the gap. The CDR3 DNA reads as TGTGCCAGCAGCGTTATGGGGATAGAGACCCAGTACTTC. This gives the protein CASSVMGIETQYF.

The sample holds many counts of this clonotype. The chain has TRBV20-1 and TRBJ1-5, with D possibly being TRBD1 (6 bases). The CDR3 totals 14 residues. Per the germline V gene, CDR1 is DFQATT and CDR2 is SNEGSKA (reference sequence). The V gene lost 6 bases and the J gene lost 4 bases, with 16 bases spanning the gap. CDR3 amino acids: CSAPDRGQNQPQHF. The CDR3 coding sequence is TGCAGTGCCCCCGACCGGGGGCAAAATCAGCCCCAGCATTTT.

The rearrangement joins TRBV5-1 to TRBJ2-1, with 11 bases identical to TRBD2. This CDR3 is 17 amino acids long. The junction had 5 bases not matched to a gene; V was cut back by 0 bases and J by 3 bases. In germline, CDR1 is SGHRS, CDR2 YFSETQ. This CDR3 reads CASSLAPGTSGYNEQFF. CDR3 nucleotide sequence: TGCGCCAGCAGCTTGGCCCCCGGGACTAGCGGCTACAATGAGCAGTTCTTC. Supplemented by reference TRBV5-1 and TRBJ2-1, the full variable domain reads KAGVTQTPRYLIKTRGQQVTLSCSPISGHRSVSWYQQTPGQGLQFLFEYFSETQRNKGNFPGRFSGRQFSNSRSEMNVSTLELGDSALYLCASSLAPGTSGYNEQFFGPGTRLTVL.